Described below is a single TCR beta chain sequence and its context. Its cognate antigen is unknown. PCR was performed a second time for about 6 to 12 cycles using a sample-barcoded 5' primer and a J-beta primer mix. TCRdb re-derived calls from the 5' RACE reads in MiXCR, one entry per CDR3 protein. The sample consists of under 2,000,000 distinct CDR3 sequences, roughly 50% of them appearing once. These data belong to a study of blood T cells in healthy people across ages. Per sample, at least 5 micrograms of total RNA were extracted. Whole-study results and caveats: Roughly linear age-related decline in beta diversity appeared, significant by age approximately 43.

Germline assignment: CDR1 DFQATT and CDR2 SNEGSKA (reference sequence). Trimming shortened V by 5 bases and J by 9 bases, and 8 bases separated the two germline ends. This CDR3 is 11 amino acids long. V is TRBV20-1 and J is TRBJ1-6; D gene ambiguous. The specimen was blood. The sequence was obtained from a woman aged 40-49 years in good health. CDR3 nucleotide sequence: TGCAGTGCTCTACGAGGTTCACCCCTCCACTTT. Its translation: CSALRGSPLHF.